A single sample gave rise to the 11 T cell receptor beta chains below, sequenced in a study of Ad26.COV2.S vaccination and SARS-CoV-2 variants. The method was immunoSEQ multiplex PCR; TCRdb's version includes in-frame clones alone and lacks a portion of them. The table includes about 680,000 clones, more than 80% detected once. Treatment noted: about 20 received Ad26.COV2.S at low or high dose, single or two shots; about 5 received placebo; per-sample allocation not given. It was on day 63 after the first vaccine or placebo injection that samples were taken. This sample comprised peripheral blood, obtained in a trial of Ad26.COV2.S vaccine versus placebo. The receptors originated from a person aged 18 to 65 who received the Ad26.COV2.S COVID-19 vaccine or a placebo.

This sequence joins TRBV5-4 and TRBJ2-3; D call uncertain. V shed 5 bases and J shed 3 bases, with 10 bases lying between them. Germline CDR1 reads SGHNT; CDR2 reads YYREEE (reference sequence). The CDR3 totals 13 residues. The CDR3 here is CASSRDPTDTQYF. The CDR3 coding sequence is TGTGCCAGCAGTAGAGATCCTACAGATACGCAGTATTTT.

The chain couples TRBV19 to TRBJ2-2; no clear D. CDR1 and CDR2 (germline): LNHDA, SQIVND (reference sequence). The V end lost 3 bases, the J end lost 1 base, and 6 bases lay between the germline ends. CDR3 length: 14 amino acids. The CDR3 here is CASSIPMNTGELFF. The CDR3 region has the DNA TGTGCCAGTAGTATCCCCATGAACACCGGGGAGCTGTTTTTT.

V and J are TRBV18 and TRBJ2-3; D uncertain. The CDR3 extends over 14 amino acids. The germline gives CDR1 KGHSH, CDR2 LQKENI. V was shortened by 8 bases and J by 4 bases, with 16 bases between the two germline ends. The CDR3 here is CASKAELTSDTQYF. In nucleotides, the CDR3 is TGTGCCAGCAAGGCAGAACTAACCTCAGATACGCAGTATTTT.

This clone was observed a handful of times. V and J are TRBV5-4 and TRBJ2-7; TRBD2 is a possible D gene (7 bases). V gave up 0 bases and J gave up 0 bases, with 10 bases separating them. The CDR3 has 15 amino acids. CDR1 SGHNT and CDR2 YYREEE come from the germline V gene (reference sequence). CDR3 in amino acids: CASSLGAGASYEQYF. For the CDR3, the DNA is TGTGCCAGCAGCTTGGGCGCGGGGGCCTCCTACGAGCAGTACTTC. Filled out from reference TRBV5-4 and TRBJ2-7, the complete variable domain reads ETGVTQSPTHLIKTRGQQVTLRCSSQSGHNTVSWYQQALGQGPQFIFQYYREEENGRGNFPPRFSGLQFPNYSSELNVNALELDDSALYLCASSLGAGASYEQYFGPGTRLTVT.

V and J are TRBV6-5 and TRBJ2-3; 7 bases align to TRBD2. The CDR3 loop spans 15 amino acids. The junction had 11 bases not matched to a gene; V was cut back by 5 bases and J by 6 bases. Per germline, CDR1 MNHEY and CDR2 SVGAGI. The CDR3 is CASSRTRGRFDTQYF. The CDR3 DNA follows: TGTGCCAGCAGTAGGACTCGCGGGAGATTTGATACGCAGTATTTT.

Of note for this clone: The same CDR3 also results from other DNA sequences found in this sample. This sequence joins TRBV10-2 and TRBJ2-6; D remains unclear. The CDR3 covers 14 residues. Germline V CDR1 and CDR2: WSHSY, SAAADI. Trimming pared 3 bases from V and 0 bases from J, leaving 3 bases between. As DNA, the CDR3 is TGCGCCAGCAGTGACCCCTCTGGGGCCAACGTCCTGACTTTC. This codes for CASSDPSGANVLTF.

The chain uses TRBV10-1 and TRBJ2-1; perhaps TRBD1 as D (6 bases). Trimming took 3 bases from V and 6 from J, leaving 15 bases between them. From germline, CDR1 is WNHNN and CDR2 SYGVQD (reference sequence). The length of the CDR3 is 15 residues. CDR3 loop: CASSDGTHPSNEQFF. As DNA, the CDR3 is TGCGCCAGCAGTGACGGGACACATCCTTCCAATGAGCAGTTCTTC.

V is TRBV9 and J is TRBJ2-1; TRBD2 matches at 9 bases. The V segment lost 0 bases and the J segment 12 bases; nucleotides outside the gene matches: 7. Looked up from germline, CDR1 is SGDLS and CDR2 is YYNGEE. The CDR3 runs to 14 residues. The CDR3 nucleotides read TGTGCCAGCAGCGTAGATCGAGCGGGGGGCTCGCAGTTCTTC. Residues: CASSVDRAGGSQFF.

The rearrangement joins TRBV2 to TRBJ2-2; D is unclear. V was cut by 6 bases and J by 1 base, with 9 bases left in between. CDR3 length: 14 residues. Looked up from germline, CDR1 is SNHLY and CDR2 is FYNNEI. The CDR3 sequence is CASRERLNTGELFF. CDR3 DNA sequence: TGTGCCAGCAGAGAGAGGTTGAACACCGGGGAGCTGTTTTTT.

This chain links TRBV7-3 with TRBJ2-3; 9 bases fit TRBD2. V trimming: 3 bases; J trimming: 6 bases; junction bases outside the gene matches: 7. The CDR3 consists of 15 residues. CDR1 is SGHTA, CDR2 FQGTGA, per germline. In nucleotides, the CDR3 is TGTGCCAGCAGCTTTTTCCTAGCGGGGAGCGATACGCAGTATTTT. Protein product: CASSFFLAGSDTQYF.

This chain links TRBV18 with TRBJ2-1, with 12 nucleotides matching TRBD2. The CDR3 spans 16 residues. Germline V lookup: CDR1 KGHSH, CDR2 LQKENI. V gave up 1 base and J gave up 10 bases; unmatched junction bases: 8. CDR3 coding DNA: TGTGCCAGCTCACCACGGTCGGGACTAGCGGGTCAGGAGCAGTTCTTC. Residues: CASSPRSGLAGQEQFF.